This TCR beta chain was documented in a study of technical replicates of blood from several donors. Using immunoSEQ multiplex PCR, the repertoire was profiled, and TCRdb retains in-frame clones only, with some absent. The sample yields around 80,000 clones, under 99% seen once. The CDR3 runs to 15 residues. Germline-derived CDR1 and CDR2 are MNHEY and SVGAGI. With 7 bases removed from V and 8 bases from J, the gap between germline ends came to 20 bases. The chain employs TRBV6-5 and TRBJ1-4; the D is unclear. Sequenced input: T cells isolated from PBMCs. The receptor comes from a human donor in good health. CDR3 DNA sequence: TGTGCCAGCACCCCTACAAACGGGGTTGTAGAAAAACTGTTTTTT. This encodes CASTPTNGVVEKLFF.